Below are 26 T cell receptor beta chains sequenced from a single sample in a study of regulatory T cells in long-lasting Graves disease. Both iRepertoire HTBI primers and Arm-PCR of CDR3 regions were used to build the TCR beta libraries. TCRdb re-called the multiplex PCR reads through MiXCR, storing one row per CDR3 protein. The sample comprises 600,000 to 800,000 distinct CDR3 sequences, around 30% of which are singletons, and 35% to 55% rests with the top ten. Noted time point: persistent/refractory GD, antithyroid drugs over 5 years with positive TRAb. RNA extracted from PBMCs served as the sequencing template. The sample in question was peripheral blood mononuclear cells (PBMCs), obtained when the disease was refractory, from a patient treated with antithyroid drugs. The receptor set was obtained from a female donor with Graves disease.

The J gene is TRBJ1-5, the V gene TRBV19; 9 bases line up with TRBD1. The V gene end was trimmed by 5 bases and the J gene end by 4 bases; junction bases not matched to a gene: 6. Germline V lookup: CDR1 LNHDA, CDR2 SQIVND (reference sequence). The CDR3 is 15 amino acids. DNA of the CDR3: TGTGCCAGTAGTGACAGGGGGAGCAGAAATCAGCCCCAGCATTTT. Residues: CASSDRGSRNQPQHF.

This chain's CDR3 is CASSLTGEYEQYF. Written as DNA, the CDR3 is TGTGCCAGCAGCCTGACGGGAGAGTACGAGCAGTACTTC. The genes are TRBV2 and TRBJ2-7; D is perhaps TRBD2 (6 bases). The germline CDR1 and CDR2 sequences are SNHLY and FYNNEI. The CDR3 contains 13 residues. The V end was cut by 6 bases, the J end by 4 bases, with 13 bases between.

The V gene is TRBV10-3, the J gene TRBJ1-2; D might be TRBD1 (6 bases). The CDR3 covers 19 residues. Per germline, CDR1 ENHRY and CDR2 SYGVKD. With 0 bases removed from V and 3 bases from J, the gap between germline ends came to 23 bases. The CDR3 nucleotides are TGTGCCATCAGTGAGTCGAAGCATGTGCGGACAGAGCTAGACTATGGCTACACCTTC. Translating it yields CAISESKHVRTELDYGYTF.

The sample holds one count of this clonotype. The CDR3 spells CASSLDRSSPLHF. As DNA, the CDR3 is TGTGCCAGCAGTCTGGACAGGAGTTCACCCCTCCACTTT. The V gene is TRBV7-9, the J gene TRBJ1-6; 7 bases align to TRBD1. This CDR3 is 13 amino acids long. Germline assignment: CDR1 SEHNR and CDR2 FQNEAQ (reference sequence). The V segment lost 6 bases and the J segment 9 bases; nucleotides outside the gene matches: 5.

This clonotype has a handful of counts. The genes are TRBV6-2 or TRBV6-3 and TRBJ1-5; D may be TRBD1 (5 bases). The CDR3 is 15 amino acids. Germline V CDR1 and CDR2: MNHEY, SVGEGT. Deletions cut 6 bases from V and 7 bases from J, with 19 bases between. The CDR3 sequence is CASSRGTASGQPQHF. The CDR3 DNA is TGTGCCAGCAGCCGTGGGACGGCTAGTGGGCAGCCCCAGCATTTT.

This rearrangement joins TRBV28 to TRBJ1-1, with D possibly being TRBD1 (5 bases). The CDR3 is 18 residues long. V lost 3 bases, J lost 1 base, and 21 bases lay in between. CDR1 is MDHEN, CDR2 SYDVKM, per germline. CDR3 in amino acids: CASSFLAGEGTRNTEAFF. In DNA, the CDR3 is TGTGCCAGCAGTTTTCTCGCGGGGGAGGGAACCCGGAACACTGAAGCTTTCTTT.

V gene TRBV28 combines with J gene TRBJ1-5, with D maybe TRBD1 (5 bases). With 5 bases removed from V and 0 bases from J, the gap between germline ends came to 11 bases. The germline CDR1 and CDR2 sequences are MDHEN and SYDVKM. There are 15 residues in the CDR3. CDR3 loop: CASSRRQYSNQPQHF. The CDR3 DNA sequence: TGTGCCAGCAGTAGACGACAGTATAGCAATCAGCCCCAGCATTTT.

The chain joins TRBV20-1 to TRBJ2-7, with TRBD1 matching 8 bases. This CDR3 is 13 amino acids long. The V gene end was trimmed by 2 bases and the J gene end by 2 bases; junction bases not matched to a gene: 2. Per the germline V gene, CDR1 is DFQATT and CDR2 is SNEGSKA (reference sequence). DNA of the CDR3: TGCAGTGCTAGACGGGACAGGCCCTACGAGCAGTACTTC. Translated: CSARRDRPYEQYF.

This clonotype has only a few counts. The chain combines TRBV5-1 with TRBJ1-4; no clear D. Between the trimmed V and J ends, which lost 1 base and 8 bases, there was a span of 15 bases. Germline V gives CDR1 SGHRS, CDR2 YFSETQ. This CDR3 contains 15 residues. The DNA for the CDR3 is TGCGCCAGCAGCTTGTTCAATCGGGAAGAAGAAAAACTGTTTTTT. This gives the protein CASSLFNREEEKLFF.

This chain connects TRBV7-2 to TRBJ1-1; D gene uncertain. Germline V gene lookup returns CDR1 SGHTA and CDR2 FQGNSA. The V end was cut by 3 bases, the J end by 1 base, with 6 bases between. This CDR3 contains 13 residues. CDR3 in DNA: TGTGCCAGCAGCTTTAAGAGGAACACTGAAGCTTTCTTT. This encodes CASSFKRNTEAFF. Full variable domain (remainder filled in from reference TRBV7-2 and TRBJ1-1): GAGVSQSPSNKVTEKGKDVELRCDPISGHTALYWYRQSLGQGLEFLIYFQGNSAPDKSGLPSDRFSAERTGGSVSTLTIQRTQQEDSAVYLCASSFKRNTEAFFGQGTRLTVV.

The chain has TRBV20-1 and TRBJ1-2; D possibly corresponds to TRBD1 (6 bases). The CDR3 loop spans 13 amino acids. Germline V gene lookup returns CDR1 DFQATT and CDR2 SNEGSKA (reference sequence). V gave up 1 base and J gave up 2 bases, with 8 bases separating them. DNA for the CDR3: TGCAGTGCTAGAGCTCAGGGGAACTATGGCTACACCTTC. This codes for CSARAQGNYGYTF.

The chain links TRBV19 to TRBJ2-6; no firm D call. Per germline, CDR1 LNHDA and CDR2 SQIVND (reference sequence). The CDR3 runs 14 residues. Trimming pared 5 bases from V and 0 bases from J, leaving 5 bases between. CDR3 sequence (DNA): TGTGCCAGTAGTCAGCACTCTGGGGCCAACGTCCTGACTTTC. Translated: CASSQHSGANVLTF.

This clonotype occurred many times. The chain has TRBV7-8 and TRBJ1-1; no firm D call. Germline lookup yields CDR1 SGHVS and CDR2 FQNEAQ. The V end lost 5 bases, the J end lost 1 base, and 14 bases lay between the germline ends. The CDR3 is made up of 15 amino acids. Here the CDR3 reads CASSHDLKKNTEAFF. CDR3 in DNA: TGTGCCAGCAGCCACGACTTGAAGAAGAACACTGAAGCTTTCTTT. Filled out from reference TRBV7-8 and TRBJ1-1, the complete variable domain reads GAGVSQSPRYKVAKRGQDVALRCDPISGHVSLFWYQQALGQGPEFLTYFQNEAQLDKSGLPSDRFFAERPEGSVSTLKIQRTQQEDSAVYLCASSHDLKKNTEAFFGQGTRLTVV.

The V and J genes are TRBV6-1 and TRBJ2-1, with D uncertain. From germline, CDR1 is MNHNS and CDR2 SASEGT. Deletions cut 1 base from V and 4 bases from J, with 8 bases between. CDR3 size: 14 residues. In DNA, the CDR3 is TGTGCCAGCAGTGAAGGAGCAAGGTACAATGAGCAGTTCTTC. Translating gives CASSEGARYNEQFF.

Only a few counts were recorded for this clonotype. The V gene is TRBV19, the J gene TRBJ1-5; no reliable D call. Trimming pared 6 bases from V and 2 bases from J, leaving 8 bases between. Germline CDR1 reads LNHDA; CDR2 reads SQIVND (reference sequence). The CDR3 contains 13 residues. CDR3 sequence reads: CASSSSGNQPQHF. DNA for the CDR3: TGTGCCAGTAGCTCCTCGGGCAATCAGCCCCAGCATTTT.

Regarding this clonotype: Being one base from a much bigger clone, this may be a read error. This CDR3 reads CASSSDKGNIQYF. The CDR3 DNA reads TGTGCCAGCAGTTCGGACAAGGGAAACATTCAGTACTTC. The chain combines TRBV12-3 or TRBV12-4 with TRBJ2-4; maybe TRBD1 (5 bases). The CDR3 consists of 13 residues. The germline V and J ends were trimmed by 4 bases and 6 bases, with 10 bases remaining between them.

This clonotype came up a few times. The chain uses TRBV7-6 and TRBJ1-1; 7 bases align to TRBD1. Trimming at V came to 5 bases and at J to 7 bases, leaving 7 bases not matched to a gene. The CDR3 contains 13 residues. In germline, CDR1 is SGHVS, CDR2 FNYEAQ. CDR3 coding DNA: TGTGCCAGCAGCCACGGGACAGTTCTTGAAGCTTTCTTT. This encodes CASSHGTVLEAFF. The full variable domain, with the rest looked up from reference TRBV7-6 and TRBJ1-1, is GAGVSQSPRYKVTKRGQDVALRCDPISGHVSLYWYRQALGQGPEFLTYFNYEAQQDKSGLPNDRFSAERPEGSISTLTIQRTEQRDSAMYRCASSHGTVLEAFFGQGTRLTVV.

There are many counts of this clonotype. This chain joins TRBV27 and TRBJ1-2; D possibly corresponds to TRBD1 (6 bases). The CDR3 sequence is 13 residues long. Between the trimmed V and J ends, which lost 6 bases and 4 bases, there was a span of 12 bases. Germline lookup yields CDR1 MNHEY and CDR2 SMNVEV (reference sequence). The CDR3 bases are TGTGCCAGCAGGCCCGCAGGGGTCTATGGCTACACCTTC. The encoded protein is CASRPAGVYGYTF.

The V gene is TRBV19, the J gene TRBJ2-5; 9 nucleotides line up with TRBD1. Germline CDR1 is LNHDA and CDR2 is SQIVND (reference sequence). After removal of 5 bases from V and 5 bases from J, the junction contained 3 bases not matched to a gene. This CDR3 is 13 amino acids long. As DNA, the CDR3 is TGTGCCAGTAGTGCACAGGGGGCCGAGACCCAGTACTTC. This codes for CASSAQGAETQYF.

Only a few counts were recorded for this clonotype. This sequence joins TRBV20-1 and TRBJ1-5, with a tentative D call TRBD1 (5 bases). The CDR3 spans 13 residues. V dropped 3 bases and J dropped 7 bases, with 13 bases sitting between them. Germline V CDR1 and CDR2: DFQATT, SNEGSKA (reference sequence). CDR3 amino acids: CSARGHSHQPQHF. The CDR3 DNA reads TGCAGTGCTAGGGGGCACTCCCACCAGCCCCAGCATTTT.

This clonotype appeared a few times. The rearrangement links TRBV20-1 to TRBJ2-7; 8 bases fit TRBD2. Germline assignment: CDR1 DFQATT and CDR2 SNEGSKA (reference sequence). The CDR3 length is 15 residues. Trimming took 0 bases from V and 4 from J; bases not matched to a gene: 8. The CDR3, as DNA: TGCAGTGCTAGAGATCCAACTAGCGGATTATACGAGCAGTACTTC. Residues: CSARDPTSGLYEQYF.

This chain joins TRBV11-2 and TRBJ2-5; 14 nucleotides align to TRBD2. J gave up 5 bases and V 1 base, and 9 bases lay outside the gene matches. The CDR3 is 18 residues long. The V gene's germline CDR1 is SGHAT and CDR2 FQNNGV. The CDR3 region has the DNA TGTGCCAGCAGCTTAGGGCGCGGGACTAGCGGGAGTAAGGAGACCCAGTACTTC. Protein sequence: CASSLGRGTSGSKETQYF.

This clonotype was seen a handful of times. The V gene is TRBV6-2 or TRBV6-3, the J gene TRBJ2-3, with 9 bases that match TRBD2. V shed 2 bases, J shed 6 bases, and the junction held 9 bases outside the gene matches. The CDR3 contains 16 residues. The germline gives CDR1 MNHEY, CDR2 SVGEGT. The CDR3 bases are TGTGCCAGCAGTTACCGGACTAGCGCAAGGTCCGATACGCAGTATTTT. Amino acid sequence: CASSYRTSARSDTQYF.

This rearrangement joins TRBV10-3 to TRBJ1-2; D not resolved. The V gene's germline CDR1 is ENHRY and CDR2 SYGVKD. Trimming left V 3 bases short and J 4 bases short, with 15 bases between. This CDR3 is built from 15 residues. The CDR3 region has the DNA TGTGCCATCAGTGAAACACGAGCCGCTACCTATGGCTACACCTTC. It encodes CAISETRAATYGYTF.

This clonotype was found once. The chain combines TRBV9 with TRBJ1-2; the D is unclear. CDR1 and CDR2 (germline): SGDLS, YYNGEE. The CDR3 extends over 13 amino acids. V lost 0 bases to trimming and J lost 10 bases, with 13 bases between them. CDR3 in DNA: TGTGCCAGCAGCGTAGCCCACAGTAACTCCTACACCTTC. Amino acids: CASSVAHSNSYTF.

About this clonotype itself: The CDR3 carries no conserved terminal phenylalanine or tryptophan, so it likely arises from a read error. The chain joins TRBV5-1 to TRBJ1-2, with 11 bases fitting TRBD1. Germline-derived CDR1 and CDR2 are SGHRS and YFSETQ. This CDR3 contains 13 residues. With 5 bases clipped from V and 7 bases from J, the junction kept 4 bases outside the gene matches. The CDR3 DNA is TGCGCCAGCAGACCGGACAGGGGGCTTGGCTACACCCTC. This translates into CASRPDRGLGYTL.